The 22 T cell receptor beta chains below come from one sample, sequenced in a study of blood T cells in healthy people across ages. Through a sample-barcoded 5' primer and a J-beta primer mix, a second PCR was run for about 6 to 11 cycles. TCRdb processed the 5' RACE reads anew with MiXCR; each CDR3 protein has one entry. The sample carries approximately 490,000 distinct CDR3 sequences, less than 25% recorded once. This sample also appeared in a second study, on T cells of mothers and their children.

Sample: blood. The receptors come from a boy between 10 and 17 years old in good health.

This rearrangement joins TRBV24-1 to TRBJ2-1, with unresolved D. Germline V lookup: CDR1 KGHDR, CDR2 SFDVKD. V gave up 9 bases and J gave up 3 bases, with 11 bases separating them. This CDR3 is built from 13 residues. The CDR3 bases are TGTGCCACCGCAAGTCCCGACTACAATGAGCAGTTCTTC. Protein: CATASPDYNEQFF.

The V and J genes are TRBV3-1 and TRBJ2-1; D may be TRBD1 (7 bases). Near its end, the DNA agrees better with TRBJ2-5, so the J call may be wrong. Germline V lookup: CDR1 LGHDT, CDR2 YNNKEL (reference sequence). The CDR3 loop spans 14 amino acids. The CDR3 here is CASSQEPGGETQYF. DNA for the CDR3: TGTGCCAGCAGCCAAGAGCCAGGGGGGGAGACCCAGTACTTC.

This clonotype has a handful of counts. The chain couples TRBV7-9 to TRBJ2-5; D may match TRBD1 or TRBD2 (6 bases each). The J call may be faulty, since TRBJ2-7 better matches the DNA end. This CDR3 region has 14 residues. Germline-derived CDR1 and CDR2 are SEHNR and FQNEAQ (reference sequence). Here the CDR3 reads CASSLRGELDEQYF. In DNA form, the CDR3 reads TGTGCCAGCAGCTTAAGGGGGGAGTTGGACGAGCAGTACTTC.

This clonotype turned up a few times. V usage is TRBV6-5 and J usage is TRBJ1-1; possibly TRBD1 for D (6 bases). Trimming removed 4 bases at V and 7 bases at J, with 10 bases between. The germline gives CDR1 MNHEY, CDR2 SVGAGI. The CDR3 runs to 12 residues. The CDR3, as DNA: TGTGCCAGCAGTTCAGGACAGAGTGAAGCTTTCTTT. Translation gives CASSSGQSEAFF.

This clonotype occurred a few times. CDR3 residues: CASSVPAGGTDEQFF. As DNA, the CDR3 is TGTGCCAGCAGTGTCCCAGCGGGGGGGACGGATGAGCAGTTCTTC. The J gene is TRBJ2-1, the V gene TRBV12-3 or TRBV12-4, with TRBD2 matching over 10 bases. The ends lost 5 bases at V and 8 bases at J; junction bases unmatched: 9. The CDR3 loop spans 15 amino acids.

Many counts were recorded for this clonotype. The chain carries TRBV20-1 and TRBJ1-2; D unresolved. CDR3 length: 11 amino acids. V lost 5 bases and J lost 7, with 11 bases in between. CDR1 and CDR2 (germline): DFQATT, SNEGSKA (reference sequence). CDR3 protein: CSALFGVGYTF. CDR3 nucleotide sequence: TGCAGTGCTTTGTTCGGTGTTGGCTACACCTTC.

This clonotype was counted ten times or more. The chain couples TRBV11-2 to TRBJ2-5, with D perhaps being TRBD1 or TRBD2 (5 bases each). CDR1 SGHAT and CDR2 FQNNGV come from the germline V gene. V was cut by 5 bases and J by 3 bases, with 10 bases left in between. This CDR3 contains 13 residues. The CDR3 sequence is CASSVGRKETQYF. In nucleotides, the CDR3 is TGTGCCAGCAGCGTGGGACGGAAAGAGACCCAGTACTTC.

This clonotype was found a few times. The chain uses TRBV6-2 or TRBV6-3 and TRBJ2-7, with D possibly being TRBD2 (7 bases). This CDR3 has 11 residues. V gave up 11 bases and J gave up 6 bases, with 14 bases separating them. Germline V CDR1 and CDR2: MNHEY, SVGEGT. This CDR3 reads CAPLGGREQYF. In DNA, the CDR3 is TGTGCCCCACTCGGGGGGCGCGAGCAGTACTTC.

The genes are TRBV7-2 and TRBJ2-3, with 8 nucleotides matching TRBD1. J gave up 7 bases and V 5 bases, and 20 bases lay outside the gene matches. CDR1 and CDR2 (germline): SGHTA, FQGNSA. The CDR3 is 18 amino acids. The CDR3 DNA reads TGTGCCAGCAGCCTATCTACCCCAGGCAGGGGGCGCAAGTATACGCAGTATTTT. This encodes CASSLSTPGRGRKYTQYF.

Here the CDR3 reads CASSLDRDDYGYTF. The CDR3 bases are TGTGCCAGCAGTCTCGACAGGGATGACTATGGCTACACCTTC. This rearrangement joins TRBV28 to TRBJ1-2, with TRBD1 identical over 7 bases. V lost 5 bases and J lost 3; bases outside the gene matches: 6. The CDR3 consists of 14 residues. Germline V gives CDR1 MDHEN, CDR2 SYDVKM.

This clonotype showed up just once. V and J are TRBV12-3 or TRBV12-4 and TRBJ1-5; D not resolved. The CDR3 runs to 14 residues. V was pared by 5 bases and J by 4 bases, with 12 bases between. CDR3 protein: CASSLGLGNQPQHF. DNA of the CDR3: TGTGCCAGCAGTCTTGGATTAGGGAATCAGCCCCAGCATTTT.

This chain connects TRBV6-5 to TRBJ2-2; D may be TRBD2 (6 bases). Per germline, CDR1 MNHEY and CDR2 SVGAGI. The CDR3 has 13 amino acids. V lost 0 bases and J lost 8, with 7 bases in between. The CDR3 loop reads CASSYSTRGELFF. CDR3 coding DNA: TGTGCCAGCAGTTACTCGACTAGGGGGGAGCTGTTTTTT.

The rearrangement uses TRBV7-9 and TRBJ1-2, with 8 positions matching TRBD1. The CDR3 has 16 amino acids. The junction had 7 bases not matched to a gene; V was cut back by 0 bases and J by 4 bases. Germline values: CDR1 SEHNR, CDR2 FQNEAQ (reference sequence). In DNA, the CDR3 is TGTGCCAGCAGCTTAGCGGACAGGGTAACTTTCTATGGCTACACCTTC. It specifies CASSLADRVTFYGYTF. Combining the CDR3 with reference TRBV7-9 and TRBJ1-2 gives the whole variable domain DTGVSQNPRHKITKRGQNVTFRCDPISEHNRLYWYRQTLGQGPEFLTYFQNEAQLEKSRLLSDRFSAERPKGSFSTLEIQRTEQGDSAMYLCASSLADRVTFYGYTFGSGTRLTVV.

In its sample, this clonotype was seen many times. The chain carries TRBV20-1 and TRBJ1-6; D ambiguous. Per germline, CDR1 DFQATT and CDR2 SNEGSKA (reference sequence). Trimming left V 0 bases short and J 9 bases short, with 18 bases between. This CDR3 has 16 amino acids. CDR3: CSARDWGSTGSSPLHF. In nucleotides, the CDR3 is TGCAGTGCTAGAGATTGGGGTTCCACCGGGTCTTCACCCCTCCACTTT.

This clonotype was detected only a few times. The chain links TRBV28 to TRBJ2-3; 11 nucleotides agree with TRBD1. The CDR3 covers 16 residues. The ends lost 2 bases at V and 3 bases at J; junction bases unmatched: 4. Looked up from germline, CDR1 is MDHEN and CDR2 is SYDVKM. CDR3 amino acids: CASSLHGTGGTDTQYF. CDR3 coding DNA: TGTGCCAGCAGTTTACATGGGACAGGGGGGACAGATACGCAGTATTTT.

The V gene is TRBV28, the J gene TRBJ1-5, with no clear D. Germline CDR1 reads MDHEN; CDR2 reads SYDVKM. V lost 8 bases and J lost 5, with 19 bases in between. This CDR3 has 15 residues. The CDR3 is CASQGPGGDYQPQHF. For the CDR3, the DNA is TGTGCCAGCCAAGGTCCCGGCGGCGATTATCAGCCCCAGCATTTT.

This chain uses TRBV11-2 with TRBJ1-2, with no clear D. The germline V and J ends were trimmed by 7 bases and 8 bases, with 14 bases remaining between them. The CDR3 loop spans 12 amino acids. Germline loops: CDR1 SGHAT, CDR2 FQNNGV. The CDR3 nucleotides are TGTGCCAGCACACCTCTAGGTTCCGGCTACACCTTC. Translation gives CASTPLGSGYTF.

V gene TRBV20-1 combines with J gene TRBJ1-6; D call uncertain. Germline lookup yields CDR1 DFQATT and CDR2 SNEGSKA (reference sequence). Trimming removed 0 bases at V and 7 bases at J, with 13 bases between. CDR3 length equals 15 residues. Here the CDR3 reads CSARDAKKVNSPLHF. The CDR3 bases are TGCAGTGCTAGAGATGCCAAAAAAGTGAATTCACCCCTCCACTTT.

The rearrangement uses TRBV4-2 and TRBJ2-5; either TRBD1 or TRBD2 may fit D (5 bases each). Germline loops: CDR1 LGHNA, CDR2 YNFKEQ. V was clipped by 1 base and J by 3 bases, with 15 bases between them. CDR3 length: 16 amino acids. In DNA, the CDR3 is TGTGCCAGCAGCCAAGCCTCCGGGACGGCAAAAGAGACCCAGTACTTC. It codes for CASSQASGTAKETQYF.

This clonotype has just a few counts. This chain uses TRBV7-2 with TRBJ2-5, with unresolved D. The DNA end is a closer match to TRBJ2-7, so the J assignment may be wrong. Germline-derived CDR1 and CDR2 are SGHTA and FQGNSA. The CDR3 contains 13 residues. The CDR3 is CASSISGGYEQYF. In DNA form, the CDR3 reads TGTGCCAGCAGCATTTCGGGCGGTTACGAGCAGTACTTC.

This clonotype was seen only a few times. The V gene is TRBV12-3 or TRBV12-4, the J gene TRBJ2-5; D is uncertain. This CDR3 region has 15 residues. V was clipped by 6 bases and J by 4 bases, with 18 bases between them. The CDR3 DNA reads as TGTGCCAGCAGCTCAACTACGACAATTGGAGAGACCCAGTACTTC. Protein: CASSSTTTIGETQYF.

The gene calls are TRBV20-1 and TRBJ2-2; D might be TRBD1 (5 bases). The V end lost 6 bases, the J end lost 4 bases, and 15 bases lay between the germline ends. Germline V lookup: CDR1 DFQATT, CDR2 SNEGSKA (reference sequence). This CDR3 contains 14 residues. The CDR3 region has the DNA TGCAGTGCCCGAGACTTGGGGCGCACCGGGGAGCTGTTTTTT. It specifies CSARDLGRTGELFF.